The 7 T cell receptor beta chains reported below all come from one sample, sequenced in a study of STAT3 mutations in large granular lymphocyte leukemia. Points from the study as a whole: At least one immunodominant TCR beta clonotype appeared in every T-cell large granular lymphocyte leukemia patient.

No antigen is known for these receptors. Profiled with immunoSEQ multiplex PCR; TCRdb holds only in-frame clones, not every one. In the table there are around 10,000 clones, 70% to 90% of which are singletons. The sample consisted of peripheral blood mononuclear cells. Receptor source: a man aged 60 to 69 with T-cell large granular lymphocyte leukemia. Some clones in this sample may be carry-over from other donors' samples.

This chain links TRBV5-4 with TRBJ1-2; possible D gene TRBD1, 6 bases. V was cut by 3 bases and J by 3 bases, with 12 bases left in between. Looked up from germline, CDR1 is SGHNT and CDR2 is YYREEE (reference sequence). This CDR3 comprises 14 residues. CDR3 in DNA: TGTGCCAGCAGCTATTCAGGGGTGGACTATGGCTACACCTTC. Residues: CASSYSGVDYGYTF.

The genes are TRBV29-1 and TRBJ2-2; D may match TRBD1 or TRBD2 (5 bases each). The V end lost 3 bases, the J end lost 8 bases, and 7 bases lay between the germline ends. CDR1 and CDR2 (germline): SQVTM, ANQGSEA. The CDR3 runs 11 residues. DNA of the CDR3: TGCAGCGTTGAGAGGGGAGGGGAGCTGTTTTTT. Protein sequence: CSVERGGELFF.

The V and J genes are TRBV29-1 and TRBJ1-1; tentatively, D is TRBD1 (6 bases). The V and J ends lost 3 bases and 4 bases respectively, with 15 bases between them. The V gene's germline CDR1 is SQVTM and CDR2 ANQGSEA. This CDR3 is built from 14 residues. CDR3 coding DNA: TGCAGCGTTGAGGAGCGTACAGGGAGCACTGAAGCTTTCTTT. It yields the protein CSVEERTGSTEAFF.

This sequence joins TRBV6-6 and TRBJ1-1; 10 nucleotides align to TRBD1. CDR3 size: 13 residues. Germline V gene sequence: CDR1 MNHNY, CDR2 SVGAGI (reference sequence). The V segment lost 10 bases and the J segment 0 bases; nucleotides outside the gene matches: 2. CDR3 sequence (DNA): TGTGCCACGGACAGGGGGATGAACACTGAAGCTTTCTTT. Its protein product is CATDRGMNTEAFF.

This chain joins TRBV15 and TRBJ2-7; 10 nucleotides line up with TRBD1. Germline V CDR1 and CDR2: LNHNV, YYDKDF (reference sequence). This CDR3 has 15 amino acids. The junction had 1 base not matched to a gene; V was cut back by 1 base and J by 1 base. This chain's CDR3 is CATSRGDRGSYEQYF. The CDR3 nucleotides read TGTGCCACCAGCAGAGGGGACAGGGGTTCCTACGAGCAGTACTTC. Complete variable domain (other parts from reference TRBV15 and TRBJ2-7): DAMVIQNPRYQVTQFGKPVTLSCSQTLNHNVMYWYQQKSSQAPKLLFHYYDKDFNNEADTPDNFQSRRPNTSFCFLDIRSPGLGDTAMYLCATSRGDRGSYEQYFGPGTRLTVT.

This clone was counted only a few times. V and J are TRBV27 and TRBJ2-2; D is unclear. Germline CDR1 MNHEY, CDR2 SMNVEV (reference sequence). Trimming shortened V by 6 bases and J by 3 bases, and 14 bases separated the two germline ends. The CDR3 has 15 amino acids. The CDR3 sequence: CASRGSILHTGELFF. The CDR3 coding sequence is TGTGCCAGCAGAGGAAGTATATTGCACACCGGGGAGCTGTTTTTT.

V and J are TRBV11-2 and TRBJ1-4, with D possibly TRBD1 on 5 matching bases. Per germline, CDR1 SGHAT and CDR2 FQNNGV. CDR3 length: 14 amino acids. V was trimmed by 5 bases and J by 5 bases, leaving 12 bases between them. The CDR3 DNA reads as TGTGCCAGCAGCCCCCTTGGGGGGAATGAAAAACTGTTTTTT. This codes for CASSPLGGNEKLFF.